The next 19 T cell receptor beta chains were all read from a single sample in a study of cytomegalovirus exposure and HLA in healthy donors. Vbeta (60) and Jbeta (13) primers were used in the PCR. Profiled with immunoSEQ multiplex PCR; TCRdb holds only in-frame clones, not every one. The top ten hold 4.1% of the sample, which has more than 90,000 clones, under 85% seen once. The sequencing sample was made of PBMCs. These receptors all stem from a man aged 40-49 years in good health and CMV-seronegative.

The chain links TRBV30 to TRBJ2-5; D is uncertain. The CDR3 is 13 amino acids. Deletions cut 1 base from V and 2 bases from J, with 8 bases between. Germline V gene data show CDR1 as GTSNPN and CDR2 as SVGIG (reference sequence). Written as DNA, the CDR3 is TGTGCCTGGAGTGACCCAGGACAAGAGACCCAGTACTTC. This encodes CAWSDPGQETQYF.

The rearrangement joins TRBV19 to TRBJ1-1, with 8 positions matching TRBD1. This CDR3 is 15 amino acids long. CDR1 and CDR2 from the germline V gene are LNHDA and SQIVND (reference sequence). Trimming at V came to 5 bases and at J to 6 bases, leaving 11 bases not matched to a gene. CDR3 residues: CASSLDRGGIPEAFF. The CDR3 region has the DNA TGTGCCAGTAGTCTCGACAGGGGAGGTATCCCTGAAGCTTTCTTT.

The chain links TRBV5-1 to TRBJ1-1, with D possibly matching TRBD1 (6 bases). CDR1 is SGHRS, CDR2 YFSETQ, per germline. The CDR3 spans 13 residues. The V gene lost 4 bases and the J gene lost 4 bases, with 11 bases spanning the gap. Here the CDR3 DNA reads TGCGCCAGCAGCGAGGGGGGGAGCACTGAAGCTTTCTTT. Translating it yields CASSEGGSTEAFF.

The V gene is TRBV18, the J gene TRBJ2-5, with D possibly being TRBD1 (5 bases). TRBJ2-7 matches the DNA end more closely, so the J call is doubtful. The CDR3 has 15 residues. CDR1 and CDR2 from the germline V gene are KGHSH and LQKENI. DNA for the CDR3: TGTGCCAGCTCACCACGCAGGGTGGAATCCTACGAGCAGTACTTC. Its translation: CASSPRRVESYEQYF.

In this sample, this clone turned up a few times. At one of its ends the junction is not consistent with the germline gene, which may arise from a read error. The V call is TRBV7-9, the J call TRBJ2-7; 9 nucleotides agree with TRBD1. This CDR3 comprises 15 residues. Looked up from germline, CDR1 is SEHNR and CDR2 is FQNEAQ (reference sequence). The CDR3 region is CSSSPLDRGTYEQYF. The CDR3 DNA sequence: TGTTCCAGCAGCCCCCTGGACAGGGGAACCTACGAGCAGTACTTC.

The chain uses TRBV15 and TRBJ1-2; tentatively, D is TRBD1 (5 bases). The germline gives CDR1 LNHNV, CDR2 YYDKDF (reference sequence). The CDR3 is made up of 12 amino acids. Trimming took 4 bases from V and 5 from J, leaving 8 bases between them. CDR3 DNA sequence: TGTGCCACCAGCAAAGACAGTTATGGCTACACCTTC. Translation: CATSKDSYGYTF.

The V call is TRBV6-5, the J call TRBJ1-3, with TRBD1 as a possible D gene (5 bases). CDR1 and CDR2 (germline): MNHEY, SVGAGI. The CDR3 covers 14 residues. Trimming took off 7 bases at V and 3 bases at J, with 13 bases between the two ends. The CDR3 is CASIGAGFGNTIYF. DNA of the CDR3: TGTGCCAGCATTGGGGCAGGGTTTGGAAACACCATATATTTT.

CDR3 sequence reads: CATSRSWGETEAFF. The CDR3 bases are TGTGCCACCAGCCGGAGTTGGGGGGAAACTGAAGCTTTCTTT. The chain is built from TRBV15 and TRBJ1-1; TRBD1 might be the D (5 bases). The germline gives CDR1 LNHNV, CDR2 YYDKDF (reference sequence). The CDR3 covers 14 residues. The ends were cut back, 5 bases at V and 5 bases at J, with 15 bases in the middle.

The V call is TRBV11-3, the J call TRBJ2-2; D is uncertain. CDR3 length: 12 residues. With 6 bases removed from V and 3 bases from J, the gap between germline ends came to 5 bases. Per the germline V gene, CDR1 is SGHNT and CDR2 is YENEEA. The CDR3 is CASRFDTGELFF. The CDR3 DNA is TGTGCCAGCAGATTCGACACCGGGGAGCTGTTTTTT. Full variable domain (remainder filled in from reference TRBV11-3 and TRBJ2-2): EAGVVQSPRYKIIEKKQPVAFWCNPISGHNTLYWYLQNLGQGPELLIRYENEEAVDDSQLPKDRFSAERLKGVDSTLKIQPAELGDSAVYLCASRFDTGELFFGEGSRLTVL.

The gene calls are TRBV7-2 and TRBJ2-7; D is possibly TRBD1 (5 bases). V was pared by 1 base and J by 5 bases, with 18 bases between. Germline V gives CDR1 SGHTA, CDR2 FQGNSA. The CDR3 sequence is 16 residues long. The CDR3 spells CASSLVQASVGDEQYV. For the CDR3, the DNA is TGTGCCAGCAGCTTAGTACAGGCTTCTGTAGGCGACGAGCAGTACGTC.

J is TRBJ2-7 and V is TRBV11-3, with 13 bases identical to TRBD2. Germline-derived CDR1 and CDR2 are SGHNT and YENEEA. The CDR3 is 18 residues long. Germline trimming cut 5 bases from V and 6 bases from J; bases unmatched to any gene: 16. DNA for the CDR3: TGTGCCAGCAGCCCCGGACAGGGGAAGACTAGCGGGGGGCCCGAGCAGTACTTC. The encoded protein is CASSPGQGKTSGGPEQYF.

CDR3 in amino acids: CASSLRGLANTGELFF. The CDR3 nucleotides are TGTGCCAGCAGCTTACGTGGACTGGCCAACACCGGGGAGCTGTTTTTT. The rearrangement joins TRBV7-2 to TRBJ2-2; D possibly corresponds to TRBD2 (5 bases). CDR3 size: 16 residues. Germline V gives CDR1 SGHTA, CDR2 FQGNSA. Trimming left V 2 bases short and J 2 bases short, with 12 bases between.

CDR3 residues: CASSPGGGGTEAFF. For the CDR3, the DNA is TGTGCCAGCAGCCCAGGGGGAGGCGGCACTGAAGCTTTCTTT. The genes are TRBV13 and TRBJ1-1, with 7 bases that match TRBD1. Germline lookup yields CDR1 PRHDT and CDR2 FYEKMQ (reference sequence). CDR3 length equals 14 residues. J lost 4 bases, V lost 5 bases, and 7 bases had no gene match.

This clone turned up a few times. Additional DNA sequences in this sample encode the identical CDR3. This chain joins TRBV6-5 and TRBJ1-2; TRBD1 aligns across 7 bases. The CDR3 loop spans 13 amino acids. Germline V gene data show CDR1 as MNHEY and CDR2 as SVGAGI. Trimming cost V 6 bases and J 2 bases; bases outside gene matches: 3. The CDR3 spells CASRLDRNYGYTF. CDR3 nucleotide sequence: TGTGCCAGCAGGTTGGACAGGAACTATGGCTACACCTTC.

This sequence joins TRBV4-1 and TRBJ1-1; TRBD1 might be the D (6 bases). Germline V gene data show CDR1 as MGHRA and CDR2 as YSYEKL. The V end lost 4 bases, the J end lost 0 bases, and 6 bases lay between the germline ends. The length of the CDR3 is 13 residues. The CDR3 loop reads CASSPGVNTEAFF. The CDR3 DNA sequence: TGCGCCAGCAGCCCAGGGGTGAACACTGAAGCTTTCTTT.

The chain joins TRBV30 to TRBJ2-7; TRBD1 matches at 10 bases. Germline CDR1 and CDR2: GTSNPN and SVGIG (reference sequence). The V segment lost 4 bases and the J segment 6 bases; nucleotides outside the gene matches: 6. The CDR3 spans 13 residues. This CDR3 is CAWKETGGAEQYF. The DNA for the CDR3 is TGTGCCTGGAAGGAGACAGGGGGCGCCGAGCAGTACTTC.

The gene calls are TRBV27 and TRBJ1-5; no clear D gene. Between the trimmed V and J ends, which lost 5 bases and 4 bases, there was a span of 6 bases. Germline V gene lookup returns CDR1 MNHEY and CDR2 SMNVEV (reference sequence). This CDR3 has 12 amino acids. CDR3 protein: CASSPLNQPQHF. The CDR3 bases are TGTGCCAGCAGTCCCCTAAATCAGCCCCAGCATTTT.

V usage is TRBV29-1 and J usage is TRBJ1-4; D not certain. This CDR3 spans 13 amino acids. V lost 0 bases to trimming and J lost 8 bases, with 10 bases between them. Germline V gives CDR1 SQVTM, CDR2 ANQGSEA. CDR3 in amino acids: CSVEDLGGEKLFF. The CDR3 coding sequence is TGCAGCGTTGAAGATCTCGGCGGCGAAAAACTGTTTTTT.

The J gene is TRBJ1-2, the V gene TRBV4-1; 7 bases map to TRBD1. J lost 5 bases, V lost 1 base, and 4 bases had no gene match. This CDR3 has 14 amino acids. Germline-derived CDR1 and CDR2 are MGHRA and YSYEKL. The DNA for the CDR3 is TGCGCCAGCAGCCAAGGGGGGGACAGTTATGGCTACACCTTC. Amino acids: CASSQGGDSYGYTF.